This is a list of T cell receptor beta chains from one sample in a study of T cell repertoires in ileal Crohn's disease. TCRdb's copy holds only in-frame clones and misses some; the assay was immunoSEQ multiplex PCR. The data hold about 14,000 clones, with 70% to 85% observed a single time. The sample taken for sequencing was ileal tissue. Source of these receptors: an adult with Crohn's disease. The CDR3 runs from the conserved cysteine through the conserved F or W. D genes are given only for firm matches. Clone size is given for some rows only: seen once, a few or many times, or a class if the clone is expanded.

DNA,CDR3,D,size,J,V
TGCGCCAGCAGCCATGTGCGGGGGGGCCAAGATACGCAGTATTTT,CASSHVRGGQDTQYF,TRBD2,NA,TRBJ2-3,TRBV5-1
TGTGCCAGCAGTGAGGGACTAGCGGGGAGCATTACGCAGTATTTT,CASSEGLAGSITQYF,TRBD2,NA,TRBJ2-3,TRBV6-1
TGTGCCAGCAGTTATAGCGGGAGAGGGACCGGGGAGCTGTTTTTT,CASSYSGRGTGELFF,TRBD2,NA,TRBJ2-2,TRBV6-6
TGTGCCAGCAGCTTGGGGGGGACAGAGATCTATGGCTACACCTTC,CASSLGGTEIYGYTF,TRBD1,NA,TRBJ1-2,TRBV5-8
TGTGCCAGCAGGACCGGAGGGGCGGAGGAGCAGTACTTC,CASRTGGAEEQYF,NA,NA,TRBJ2-7,TRBV2
TGTGCCAGCAGCCGGACTAGCGGGGGGTCCTCTGGGGCCAACGTCCTGACTTTC,CASSRTSGGSSGANVLTF,TRBD2,NA,TRBJ2-6,TRBV4-2
TGTGCCAGCAGCCGAGGCAGGGGCTACGAGCAGTACTTC,CASSRGRGYEQYF,NA,NA,TRBJ2-7,TRBV7-3
TGTGCTAGCAGCCGAGACATGAACACTGAAGCTTTCTTT,CASSRDMNTEAFF,NA,NA,TRBJ1-1,TRBV7-7
TGCGCCAGCAGCCGGACAGGGGGCGGTGAAAAACTGTTTTTT,CASSRTGGGEKLFF,TRBD1,once,TRBJ1-4,TRBV4-1
TGTGCCAGCAGTTCTCCACTCTCGCCCCAGCATTTT,CASSSPLSPQHF,NA,NA,TRBJ1-5,TRBV6-4
TGTGCCAGCAGCTTAGCGGGACAGGGGGAGTCCTACGAGCAGTACTTC,CASSLAGQGESYEQYF,TRBD1,NA,TRBJ2-7,TRBV7-2